This T cell receptor (beta chain) was found in a study of cytomegalovirus exposure and HLA in healthy donors. General study results and limits: Reports described diagnosis of cytomegalovirus status by the classifier as highly specific and sensitive. Rarity held for most TCR sequences, but there were some public TCRs that occurred in many donors.

The CDR3 totals 14 residues. J was trimmed by 7 bases and V by 4 bases; bases with no gene match: 7. The germline V gene has CDR1 MNHEY and CDR2 SVGAGI. Repertoires were generated with immunoSEQ multiplex PCR, while TCRdb's copy carries only in-frame clones and drops some. The data contain under 200,000 clones, nearly 90% of them singletons. Of note for this clone: Antigen specificity is unknown.

The source of this sequence is a woman between 18 and 30 years old in good health and CMV-seropositive. Sequences were obtained from PBMCs. The chain joins TRBV6-5 to TRBJ1-1, with TRBD1 identical over 9 bases. The chain's CDR3 is CASSFTGGSNEAFF. The CDR3 region has the DNA TGTGCCAGCAGTTTTACAGGGGGCAGTAATGAAGCTTTCTTT.